Each of the 25 T cell receptor beta chains below was sequenced from the same sample in a study of early T cells in non-severe SARS-CoV-2 infection. TCRdb fed the 5' RACE reads into MiXCR, producing one record per CDR3 protein. The repertoire consists of 50,000 or so distinct CDR3 sequences, with 13% occurring once and the leading ten covering roughly 10%. The sample consisted of whole blood. These receptors all stem from an adult who was a healthcare worker with PCR-confirmed SARS-CoV-2 infection or an uninfected control (not recorded which).

The table lists this clonotype with many counts. V usage is TRBV5-1 and J usage is TRBJ2-1, with D possibly being TRBD1 (5 bases). V lost 4 bases and J 6 bases, leaving 14 bases between the germline ends. Germline CDR1 SGHRS, CDR2 YFSETQ. This CDR3 contains 14 residues. This CDR3 reads CASSVYRSVNEQFF. The CDR3 region has the DNA TGCGCCAGCAGCGTTTACAGGTCCGTCAATGAGCAGTTCTTC.

The V gene is TRBV6-5, the J gene TRBJ1-2, with D possibly TRBD1 on 5 matching bases. This CDR3 has 12 amino acids. Per the germline V gene, CDR1 is MNHEY and CDR2 is SVGAGI. V was trimmed by 4 bases and J by 8 bases, leaving 11 bases between them. The CDR3 bases are TGTGCCAGCAGTTCCGGGACGGGAGGCTACACCTTC. Translating gives CASSSGTGGYTF.

The sample holds many counts of this clonotype. This chain connects TRBV7-2 to TRBJ2-1, with D possibly being TRBD2 (6 bases). Trimming removed 3 bases from V and 9 bases from J, with 15 bases in between. CDR1 and CDR2 from the germline V gene are SGHTA and FQGNSA. The length of the CDR3 is 14 residues. CDR3 sequence: CASSFWRERGEQFF. The CDR3 DNA sequence: TGTGCCAGCAGCTTCTGGCGGGAACGTGGTGAGCAGTTCTTC.

J is TRBJ1-1 and V is TRBV5-1; TRBD1 matches 8 bases. With 4 bases clipped from V and 5 bases from J, the junction kept 7 bases outside the gene matches. Germline V gene sequence: CDR1 SGHRS, CDR2 YFSETQ. This CDR3 has 14 amino acids. For the CDR3, the DNA is TGCGCCAGCAGCCCCGGACAGGGACAGACTGAAGCTTTCTTT. Its translation is CASSPGQGQTEAFF.

This clonotype was counted only a few times. The chain uses TRBV30 and TRBJ1-5; D is undetermined. Germline V gene data show CDR1 as GTSNPN and CDR2 as SVGIG (reference sequence). V was clipped by 0 bases and J by 0 bases, with 9 bases between them. The CDR3 is made up of 15 amino acids. Written as DNA, the CDR3 is TGTGCCTGGAGTGTAGAAGGCTATAGCAATCAGCCCCAGCATTTT. It translates to CAWSVEGYSNQPQHF. Together with reference TRBV30 and TRBJ1-5, the CDR3 gives the full variable domain: SQTIHQWPATLVQPVGSPLSLECTVEGTSNPNLYWYRQAAGRGLQLLFYSVGIGQISSEVPQNLSASRPQDRQFILSSKKLLLSDSGFYLCAWSVEGYSNQPQHFGDGTRLSIL.

This clonotype has at least ten counts. V gene TRBV6-5 combines with J gene TRBJ2-7, with 11 bases fitting TRBD2. V gave up 6 bases and J gave up 4 bases; unmatched junction bases: 8. The CDR3 length is 15 residues. Germline V gene lookup returns CDR1 MNHEY and CDR2 SVGAGI. CDR3 nucleotide sequence: TGTGCCAGCAGCCCAACTAGCGGGAGTGGTTACGAGCAGTACTTC. Protein product: CASSPTSGSGYEQYF.

The rearrangement links TRBV29-1 to TRBJ2-3; D call uncertain. The ends were cut back, 4 bases at V and 3 bases at J, with 11 bases in the middle. The V gene's germline CDR1 is SQVTM and CDR2 ANQGSEA. The CDR3 sequence is 13 residues long. The CDR3 coding sequence is TGCAGCGTTGTTCCCAGAGAGACAGATACGCAGTATTTT. Translated: CSVVPRETDTQYF.

This clonotype was recorded a few times. The J gene is TRBJ2-2, the V gene TRBV6-1; D is unclear. The V end was cut by 5 bases, the J end by 6 bases, with 22 bases between. Germline values: CDR1 MNHNS, CDR2 SASEGT. The CDR3 loop spans 17 amino acids. CDR3 protein: CASSSFGPEIRSGELFF. The CDR3 coding sequence is TGTGCCAGCAGTTCCTTCGGGCCCGAAATCCGGTCCGGGGAGCTGTTTTTT.

V usage is TRBV5-1 and J usage is TRBJ1-2, with D perhaps TRBD1 (6 bases). V was clipped by 2 bases and J by 4 bases, with 9 bases between them. This CDR3 has 13 residues. CDR1 and CDR2 from the germline V gene are SGHRS and YFSETQ. Written as DNA, the CDR3 is TGCGCCAGCAGCTTTGGGGGCTCCTATGGCTACACCTTC. Protein product: CASSFGGSYGYTF.

At least ten counts were recorded for this clonotype. V gene TRBV5-5 combines with J gene TRBJ2-3; TRBD2 matches 13 bases. V gave up 4 bases and J gave up 2 bases; unmatched junction bases: 10. Looked up from germline, CDR1 is SGHKS and CDR2 is YYEKEE (reference sequence). This CDR3 spans 18 amino acids. CDR3 amino acids: CASSRLAGGRSTTDTQYF. In DNA form, the CDR3 reads TGTGCCAGCAGCAGACTAGCGGGGGGACGAAGTACCACAGATACGCAGTATTTT.

This clonotype was observed a handful of times. J is TRBJ2-3 and V is TRBV7-6; 10 nucleotides align to TRBD2. Germline trimming cut 4 bases from V and 2 bases from J; bases unmatched to any gene: 6. The germline V gene has CDR1 SGHVS and CDR2 FNYEAQ. The CDR3 is 16 amino acids. CDR3 amino acids: CASSSRTSGTTDTQYF. CDR3 bases: TGTGCCAGCAGCTCCCGGACTAGCGGCACCACAGATACGCAGTATTTT.

V gene TRBV29-1 combines with J gene TRBJ1-3; 7 nucleotides line up with TRBD1. The germline CDR1 and CDR2 sequences are SQVTM and ANQGSEA. CDR3 length equals 13 residues. Unmatched junction bases numbered 3, after V lost 7 bases and J lost 0 bases. The CDR3 DNA is TGCAGCGCCGGGACAGTCTCTGGAAACACCATATATTTT. Protein: CSAGTVSGNTIYF.

The V call is TRBV2, the J call TRBJ2-2; TRBD1 matches at 7 bases. Germline V gene sequence: CDR1 SNHLY, CDR2 FYNNEI. V was pared by 8 bases and J by 6 bases, with 9 bases of the junction left unmatched. CDR3 length equals 14 residues. CDR3 sequence reads: CASLRQGLAGELFF. In nucleotides, the CDR3 is TGTGCCAGCCTGAGACAGGGTCTGGCCGGGGAGCTGTTTTTT.

The sample holds many counts of this clonotype. The chain has TRBV28 and TRBJ2-3; 8 bases are a match to TRBD2. The length of the CDR3 is 16 residues. V was clipped by 2 bases and J by 2 bases; unmatched bases: 6. Germline CDR1 reads MDHEN; CDR2 reads SYDVKM. The CDR3 bases are TGTGCCAGCAGTTTAGTACTAGCGGCGACCACAGATACGCAGTATTTT. Translated, it gives CASSLVLAATTDTQYF. The variable domain in full, completed from reference TRBV28 and TRBJ2-3, reads DVKVTQSSRYLVKRTGEKVFLECVQDMDHENMFWYRQDPGLGLRLIYFSYDVKMKEKGDIPEGYSVSREKKERFSLILESASTNQTSMYLCASSLVLAATTDTQYFGPGTRLTVL.

In this sample, this clonotype turned up many times. The rearrangement links TRBV6-1 to TRBJ2-7, with TRBD1 matching 7 bases. The CDR3 runs to 16 residues. Trimming took 5 bases from V and 7 from J; bases not matched to a gene: 17. The germline CDR1 and CDR2 sequences are MNHNS and SASEGT. CDR3 sequence: CASSQRQGLYGLEQYF. The DNA for the CDR3 is TGTGCCAGCAGTCAGAGACAGGGCCTCTACGGTCTGGAGCAGTACTTC.

This clonotype was counted between two and nine times. In DNA form, the CDR3 reads TGTGCCAGCAGTTTAATCCCCGGAACTAATTCACCCCTCCACTTT. Translation gives CASSLIPGTNSPLHF. The chain has TRBV28 and TRBJ1-6; the D is unclear. The V end was cut by 2 bases, the J end by 6 bases, with 11 bases between. This CDR3 comprises 15 residues. The germline gives CDR1 MDHEN, CDR2 SYDVKM.

With regard to this clonotype: Being one base from a much bigger clone, this may be a read error. The rearrangement uses TRBV12-3 or TRBV12-4 and TRBJ1-2, with D hard to call. CDR3 length equals 14 residues. Trimming left V 6 bases short and J 4 bases short, with 15 bases between. The CDR3 coding sequence is TGTGCCAGCAGCTTGGGCAGCGCTGTCTATGGCTACACCTTC. This encodes CASSLGSAVYGYTF.

This clonotype turned up a few times. The genes are TRBV6-2 or TRBV6-3 and TRBJ2-5; D may be TRBD1 or TRBD2 (7 bases each). Looked up from germline, CDR1 is MNHEY and CDR2 is SVGEGT. Trimming shortened V by 6 bases and J by 5 bases, and 13 bases separated the two germline ends. The CDR3 totals 13 residues. This CDR3 is CASSDREGETQYF. The CDR3 DNA reads as TGTGCCAGCAGCGACAGGGAGGGGGAGACCCAGTACTTC.

V usage is TRBV18 and J usage is TRBJ1-1; D is undetermined. V gave up 1 base and J gave up 1 base, with 7 bases separating them. CDR1 and CDR2 from the germline V gene are KGHSH and LQKENI. This CDR3 contains 14 residues. The CDR3 reads CASSPQQPNTEAFF. Written as DNA, the CDR3 is TGTGCCAGCTCACCACAACAACCGAACACTGAAGCTTTCTTT.

J is TRBJ1-1 and V is TRBV18; D call uncertain. CDR1 is KGHSH, CDR2 LQKENI, per germline. Trimming left V 7 bases short and J 8 bases short, with 20 bases between. The CDR3 consists of 14 residues. Written as DNA, the CDR3 is TGTGCCAGCTTCCCCCGGGTCCCAAGGCCCGAAGCTTTCTTT. Translating gives CASFPRVPRPEAFF.

In this sample, this clonotype turned up many times. CDR3 nucleotides: TGTGCCAGCAGCCGGACTAGCGGGTTTTACGGTGAGCAGTTCTTC. Its protein is CASSRTSGFYGEQFF. This sequence joins TRBV28 and TRBJ2-1; 11 nucleotides match TRBD2. Germline CDR1 and CDR2: MDHEN and SYDVKM. Trimming took 6 bases from V and 9 from J; bases not matched to a gene: 10. The CDR3 runs to 15 residues. Supplemented by reference TRBV28 and TRBJ2-1, the full variable domain reads DVKVTQSSRYLVKRTGEKVFLECVQDMDHENMFWYRQDPGLGLRLIYFSYDVKMKEKGDIPEGYSVSREKKERFSLILESASTNQTSMYLCASSRTSGFYGEQFFGPGTRLTVL.

This clonotype was detected ten times or more. The chain couples TRBV6-1 to TRBJ2-1, with D perhaps TRBD2 (5 bases). This CDR3 is built from 16 residues. The germline V and J ends were trimmed by 6 bases and 5 bases, with 20 bases remaining between them. CDR1 and CDR2 (germline): MNHNS, SASEGT. CDR3 nucleotides: TGTGCCAGCAGCGATAAAACTAGAGAGAGCGACAATGAGCAGTTCTTC. Translation gives CASSDKTRESDNEQFF.

This clonotype was detected only a few times. J is TRBJ2-7 and V is TRBV7-6, with 8 bases matching TRBD1. CDR1 and CDR2 from the germline V gene are SGHVS and FNYEAQ. This CDR3 spans 15 amino acids. Trimming at V came to 1 base and at J to 3 bases, leaving 5 bases not matched to a gene. In nucleotides, the CDR3 is TGTGCCAGCAGCTTAGACCGGACAGGGTACTACGAGCAGTACTTC. Protein sequence: CASSLDRTGYYEQYF. Variable domain in full (rest from reference TRBV7-6 and TRBJ2-7): GAGVSQSPRYKVTKRGQDVALRCDPISGHVSLYWYRQALGQGPEFLTYFNYEAQQDKSGLPNDRFSAERPEGSISTLTIQRTEQRDSAMYRCASSLDRTGYYEQYFGPGTRLTVT.

This clonotype was detected only a few times. J is TRBJ1-1 and V is TRBV7-9, with D hard to call. The CDR3 runs 15 residues. Germline CDR1 reads SEHNR; CDR2 reads FQNEAQ (reference sequence). V lost 3 bases, J lost 0 bases, and 11 bases lay in between. CDR3 amino acids: CASSFPTALNTEAFF. The CDR3, as DNA: TGTGCCAGCAGCTTTCCGACGGCCCTGAACACTGAAGCTTTCTTT. Complete variable domain (other parts from reference TRBV7-9 and TRBJ1-1): DTGVSQNPRHKITKRGQNVTFRCDPISEHNRLYWYRQTLGQGPEFLTYFQNEAQLEKSRLLSDRFSAERPKGSFSTLEIQRTEQGDSAMYLCASSFPTALNTEAFFGQGTRLTVV.

In its sample, this clonotype was seen a few times. J is TRBJ2-4 and V is TRBV7-9; possibly TRBD1 or TRBD2 for D (6 bases each). From germline, CDR1 is SEHNR and CDR2 FQNEAQ (reference sequence). The CDR3 has 15 residues. Trimming removed 0 bases at V and 1 base at J, with 7 bases between. CDR3 residues: CASSLAGGAKNIQYF. As DNA, the CDR3 is TGTGCCAGCAGCTTAGCAGGGGGGGCCAAAAACATTCAGTACTTC.